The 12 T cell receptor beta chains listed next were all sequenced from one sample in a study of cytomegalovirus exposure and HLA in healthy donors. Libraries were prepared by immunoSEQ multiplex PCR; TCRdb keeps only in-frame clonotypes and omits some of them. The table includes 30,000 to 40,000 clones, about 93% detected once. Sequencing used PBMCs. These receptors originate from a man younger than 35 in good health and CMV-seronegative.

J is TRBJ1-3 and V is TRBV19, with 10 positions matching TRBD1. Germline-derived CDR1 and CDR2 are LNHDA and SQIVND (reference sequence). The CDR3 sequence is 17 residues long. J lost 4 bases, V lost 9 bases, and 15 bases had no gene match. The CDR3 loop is CASRLRGTGDIGNTIYF. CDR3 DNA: TGTGCCAGCCGCCTGAGGGGGACAGGGGATATCGGAAACACCATATATTTT.

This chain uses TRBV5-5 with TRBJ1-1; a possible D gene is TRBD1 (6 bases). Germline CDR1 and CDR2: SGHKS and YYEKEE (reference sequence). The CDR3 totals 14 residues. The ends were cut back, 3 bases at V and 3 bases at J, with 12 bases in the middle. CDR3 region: CASSSQGRDTEAFF. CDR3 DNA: TGTGCCAGCAGCTCTCAGGGGCGGGACACTGAAGCTTTCTTT.

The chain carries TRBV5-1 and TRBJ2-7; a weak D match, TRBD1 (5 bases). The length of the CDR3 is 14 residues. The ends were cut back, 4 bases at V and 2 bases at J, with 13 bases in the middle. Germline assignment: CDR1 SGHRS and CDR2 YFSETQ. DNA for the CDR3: TGCGCCAGCAGCCCACAGACAGAGACCTACGAGCAGTACTTC. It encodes CASSPQTETYEQYF. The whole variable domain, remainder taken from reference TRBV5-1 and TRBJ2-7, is KAGVTQTPRYLIKTRGQQVTLSCSPISGHRSVSWYQQTPGQGLQFLFEYFSETQRNKGNFPGRFSGRQFSNSRSEMNVSTLELGDSALYLCASSPQTETYEQYFGPGTRLTVT.

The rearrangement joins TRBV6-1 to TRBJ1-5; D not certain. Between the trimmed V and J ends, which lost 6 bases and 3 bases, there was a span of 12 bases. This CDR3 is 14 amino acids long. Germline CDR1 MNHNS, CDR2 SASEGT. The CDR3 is CASRQFSANQPQHF. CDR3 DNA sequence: TGTGCCAGCAGACAGTTTAGTGCCAATCAGCCCCAGCATTTT.

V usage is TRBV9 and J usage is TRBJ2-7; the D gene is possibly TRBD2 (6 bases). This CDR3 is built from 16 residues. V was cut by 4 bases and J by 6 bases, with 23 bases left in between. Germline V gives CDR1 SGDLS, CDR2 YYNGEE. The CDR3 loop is CASSRRPWGVRREQYF. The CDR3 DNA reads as TGTGCCAGCAGCCGCCGTCCCTGGGGGGTAAGGCGCGAGCAGTACTTC.

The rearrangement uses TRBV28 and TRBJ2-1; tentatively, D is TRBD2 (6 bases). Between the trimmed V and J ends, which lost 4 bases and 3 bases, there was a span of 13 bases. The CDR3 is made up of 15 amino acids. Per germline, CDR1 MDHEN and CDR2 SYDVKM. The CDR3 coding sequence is TGTGCCAGCAGTTCGGCGGGACCTGACTACAATGAGCAGTTCTTC. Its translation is CASSSAGPDYNEQFF.

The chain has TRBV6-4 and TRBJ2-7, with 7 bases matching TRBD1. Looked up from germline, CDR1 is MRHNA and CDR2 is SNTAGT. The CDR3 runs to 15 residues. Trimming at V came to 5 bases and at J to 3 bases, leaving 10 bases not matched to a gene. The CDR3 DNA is TGTGCCAGCAGTCCCGGACAGGATTCCAGCTACGAGCAGTACTTC. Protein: CASSPGQDSSYEQYF.

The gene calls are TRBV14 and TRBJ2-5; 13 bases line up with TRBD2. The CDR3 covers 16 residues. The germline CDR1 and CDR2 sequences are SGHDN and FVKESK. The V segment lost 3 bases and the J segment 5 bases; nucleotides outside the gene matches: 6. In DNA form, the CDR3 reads TGTGCCAGCAGCCAGGGACTAGCGGGATTTGTGGAGACCCAGTACTTC. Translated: CASSQGLAGFVETQYF.

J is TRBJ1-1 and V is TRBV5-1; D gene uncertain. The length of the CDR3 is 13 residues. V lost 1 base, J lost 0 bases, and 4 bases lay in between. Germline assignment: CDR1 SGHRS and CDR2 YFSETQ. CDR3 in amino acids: CASSLNMNTEAFF. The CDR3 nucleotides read TGCGCCAGCAGCTTGAACATGAACACTGAAGCTTTCTTT.

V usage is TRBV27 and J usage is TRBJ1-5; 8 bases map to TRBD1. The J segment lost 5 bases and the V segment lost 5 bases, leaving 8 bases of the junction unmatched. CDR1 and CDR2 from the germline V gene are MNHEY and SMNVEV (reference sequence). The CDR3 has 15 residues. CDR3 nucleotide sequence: TGTGCCAGCAGTGCCGACAGGGGCGGATATCAGCCCCAGCATTTT. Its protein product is CASSADRGGYQPQHF.

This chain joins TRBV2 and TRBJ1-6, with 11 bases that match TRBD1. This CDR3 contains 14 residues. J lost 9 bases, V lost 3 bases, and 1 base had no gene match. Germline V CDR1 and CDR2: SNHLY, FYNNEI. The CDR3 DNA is TGTGCCAGCAGTGAGGGGACAGGGGGTTCACCCCTCCACTTT. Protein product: CASSEGTGGSPLHF.

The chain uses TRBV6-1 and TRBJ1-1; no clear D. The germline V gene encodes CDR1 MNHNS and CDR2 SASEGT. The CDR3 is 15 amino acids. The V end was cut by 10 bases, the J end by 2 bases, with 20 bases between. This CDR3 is CANEAPGYGNTEAFF. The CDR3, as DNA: TGTGCCAACGAAGCACCGGGTTATGGCAACACTGAAGCTTTCTTT.